The 25 T cell receptor beta chains below were found in one sample sequenced in a study of shared clonotypes between healthy human individuals. Sequencing was performed with immunoSEQ multiplex PCR; in TCRdb, only in-frame clones are kept and a portion is missing. Found here are about 1.5 million clones, 95% to 99% of them singletons; the top ten hold less than 0.55%. Specimen: naive CD4+ T cells sorted from blood. Subset indicated: CD45RA+ positively selected. All receptors come from a man younger than 40 in good health.

V and J are TRBV19 and TRBJ2-1, with D possibly being TRBD1 (6 bases). Trimming cost V 5 bases and J 4 bases, with 15 bases left between them. The CDR3 loop spans 15 amino acids. Looked up from germline, CDR1 is LNHDA and CDR2 is SQIVND (reference sequence). In DNA, the CDR3 is TGTGCCAGTAGTCCGAGGGGGTTGGGGTACAATGAGCAGTTCTTC. Translation gives CASSPRGLGYNEQFF.

The chain joins TRBV10-3 to TRBJ2-3; D unclear. CDR3 length: 13 amino acids. V lost 7 bases to trimming and J lost 0 bases, with 8 bases between them. The V gene's germline CDR1 is ENHRY and CDR2 SYGVKD. CDR3 DNA sequence: TGTGCCATCACCGGGCTTAGCACAGATACGCAGTATTTT. Translation gives CAITGLSTDTQYF.

This sequence joins TRBV2 and TRBJ1-1; 12 bases match TRBD1. Germline CDR1 reads SNHLY; CDR2 reads FYNNEI. The CDR3 consists of 16 residues. The trim removed 4 bases at V and 0 bases at J, leaving 3 bases unmatched. Here the CDR3 reads CASSGGQGAMNTEAFF. In DNA form, the CDR3 reads TGTGCCAGCAGTGGGGGACAGGGGGCTATGAACACTGAAGCTTTCTTT.

The rearrangement joins TRBV5-4 to TRBJ2-3; possibly TRBD2 for D (6 bases). There are 16 residues in the CDR3. The V end was cut by 0 bases, the J end by 2 bases, with 13 bases between. Germline V lookup: CDR1 SGHNT, CDR2 YYREEE (reference sequence). Written as DNA, the CDR3 is TGTGCCAGCAGCTTGGCCAAGGACTATTACACAGATACGCAGTATTTT. Protein sequence: CASSLAKDYYTDTQYF.

The chain combines TRBV9 with TRBJ2-7; 8 bases map to TRBD2. The CDR3 length is 15 residues. Germline values: CDR1 SGDLS, CDR2 YYNGEE. Trimming took 0 bases from V and 0 from J; bases not matched to a gene: 2. Written as DNA, the CDR3 is TGTGCCAGCAGCGTAGCGGGAGGGCTCTCCTACGAGCAGTACTTC. Protein sequence: CASSVAGGLSYEQYF.

V gene TRBV25-1 combines with J gene TRBJ1-5; D is uncertain. Germline V gene data show CDR1 as MGHDK and CDR2 as SYGVNS. The CDR3 length is 13 residues. V was clipped by 4 bases and J by 4 bases, with 8 bases between them. The CDR3 protein is CASSGQNNQPQHF. CDR3 DNA sequence: TGTGCCAGCAGTGGCCAGAATAATCAGCCCCAGCATTTT.

The V call is TRBV9, the J call TRBJ2-3, with D possibly being TRBD1 (5 bases). Per germline, CDR1 SGDLS and CDR2 YYNGEE. The V end lost 0 bases, the J end lost 4 bases, and 12 bases lay between the germline ends. CDR3 size: 15 residues. This CDR3 is CASSVDPRASDTQYF. The DNA of the CDR3 is TGTGCCAGCAGCGTAGATCCCAGGGCCTCAGATACGCAGTATTTT.

The chain joins TRBV28 to TRBJ1-3, with D perhaps matching TRBD1 (5 bases). Germline lookup yields CDR1 MDHEN and CDR2 SYDVKM. V was shortened by 3 bases and J by 0 bases, with 9 bases between the two germline ends. This CDR3 is built from 15 residues. The CDR3 reads CASSFGGGSGNTIYF. Written as DNA, the CDR3 is TGTGCCAGCAGTTTCGGGGGTGGCTCTGGAAACACCATATATTTT.

The chain links TRBV6-6 to TRBJ2-2, with TRBD1 identical over 8 bases. The CDR3 is 15 amino acids. Germline V gives CDR1 MNHNY, CDR2 SVGAGI (reference sequence). V was clipped by 9 bases and J by 4 bases; unmatched bases: 10. Here the CDR3 DNA reads TGTGCCAGTAGAGCCGGGACAGGACTCACCGGGGAGCTGTTTTTT. This sequence encodes CASRAGTGLTGELFF.

The rearrangement joins TRBV4-3 to TRBJ1-2; 9 positions match TRBD1. Germline V lookup: CDR1 LGHNA, CDR2 YSLEER. The junction had 15 bases not matched to a gene; V was cut back by 1 base and J by 0 bases. This CDR3 is 20 amino acids long. CDR3 nucleotides: TGCGCCAGCAGCCAAGTCCCCGGGACAGGGATACTCCTAGCTAACTATGGCTACACCTTC. Protein sequence: CASSQVPGTGILLANYGYTF.

The chain recombines TRBV2 with TRBJ2-5, with TRBD2 identical over 14 bases. The V and J ends lost 4 bases and 5 bases, in that order; junction bases with no gene match: 3. Germline values: CDR1 SNHLY, CDR2 FYNNEI. This CDR3 spans 15 amino acids. CDR3 sequence: CASSVRTSGRETQYF. The CDR3 DNA sequence: TGTGCCAGCAGTGTAAGGACTAGCGGGAGGGAGACCCAGTACTTC.

This chain connects TRBV28 to TRBJ2-5; 10 bases match TRBD1. The junction had 8 bases not matched to a gene; V was cut back by 3 bases and J by 7 bases. Per the germline V gene, CDR1 is MDHEN and CDR2 is SYDVKM. This CDR3 is built from 15 residues. Here the CDR3 DNA reads TGTGCCAGCAGTTTGTCTGACAGGGGGCGTGGGACCCAGTACTTC. This sequence encodes CASSLSDRGRGTQYF.

As concerns this clone: The same CDR3 can be traced to other DNA sequences in this sample. V usage is TRBV27 and J usage is TRBJ2-6, with D hard to call. V dropped 6 bases and J dropped 0 bases, with 6 bases sitting between them. The CDR3 has 14 residues. Germline V lookup: CDR1 MNHEY, CDR2 SMNVEV (reference sequence). The CDR3 DNA reads TGTGCCAGCAGCCTTAGCTCTGGGGCCAACGTCCTGACTTTC. Its protein is CASSLSSGANVLTF.

A single count supports this clone. J is TRBJ1-5 and V is TRBV6-5, with 8 bases that match TRBD1. Germline trimming cut 4 bases from V and 7 bases from J; bases unmatched to any gene: 9. Germline CDR1 and CDR2: MNHEY and SVGAGI. The CDR3 runs 15 residues. Here the CDR3 DNA reads TGTGCCAGCAGTTCGGACAGGGCCGCGAACCAGCCCCAGCATTTT. Translation gives CASSSDRAANQPQHF.

The rearrangement joins TRBV5-4 to TRBJ1-2; TRBD1 is a possible D gene (5 bases). V lost 4 bases to trimming and J lost 3 bases, with 13 bases between them. The CDR3 runs 14 residues. Germline V gene data show CDR1 as SGHNT and CDR2 as YYREEE (reference sequence). CDR3: CASSPGREDYGYTF. DNA for the CDR3: TGTGCCAGCAGCCCAGGCAGGGAGGACTATGGCTACACCTTC.

The V and J genes are TRBV18 and TRBJ1-2, with D perhaps matching TRBD1 (6 bases). From germline, CDR1 is KGHSH and CDR2 LQKENI. V was pared by 3 bases and J by 5 bases, with 19 bases between. The CDR3 consists of 16 residues. The CDR3 is CASSPAGGFLQYGYTF. CDR3 DNA: TGTGCCAGCTCACCGGCCGGGGGCTTCCTTCAGTATGGCTACACCTTC.

V and J are TRBV5-1 and TRBJ1-2, with D perhaps matching TRBD1 (5 bases). This CDR3 comprises 14 residues. CDR1 is SGHRS, CDR2 YFSETQ, per germline. V was cut by 0 bases and J by 1 base, with 7 bases left in between. The CDR3 reads CASSLEGVNYGYTF. CDR3 sequence (DNA): TGCGCCAGCAGCTTGGAAGGGGTTAACTATGGCTACACCTTC.

The V and J genes are TRBV6-6 and TRBJ2-7; TRBD2 aligns across 7 bases. After removal of 2 bases from V and 0 bases from J, the junction contained 7 bases not matched to a gene. The CDR3 consists of 16 residues. Germline values: CDR1 MNHNY, CDR2 SVGAGI (reference sequence). The CDR3 here is CASSYMGTISSYEQYF. CDR3 sequence (DNA): TGTGCCAGCAGTTACATGGGGACTATTAGCTCCTACGAGCAGTACTTC.

The CDR3 region is CASSPRTGTLEETQYF. Written as DNA, the CDR3 is TGTGCCAGCAGCCCCCGGACAGGGACTTTAGAAGAGACCCAGTACTTC. The rearrangement uses TRBV11-2 and TRBJ2-5, with 8 bases fitting TRBD1. Germline loops: CDR1 SGHAT, CDR2 FQNNGV. The CDR3 contains 16 residues. The V segment lost 5 bases and the J segment 3 bases; nucleotides outside the gene matches: 11.

The CDR3 sequence is CASSDRSGGAYEQYF. CDR3 bases: TGTGCCAGCTCAGATCGATCCGGGGGAGCCTACGAGCAGTACTTC. The rearrangement uses TRBV18 and TRBJ2-7, with TRBD2 as a possible D gene (6 bases). This CDR3 is 15 amino acids long. Germline V gene data show CDR1 as KGHSH and CDR2 as LQKENI. V dropped 5 bases and J dropped 2 bases, with 16 bases sitting between them.

This chain joins TRBV7-6 and TRBJ2-3, with D unresolved. The CDR3 has 13 residues. V was clipped by 0 bases and J by 6 bases, with 7 bases between them. Germline V gene sequence: CDR1 SGHVS, CDR2 FNYEAQ. CDR3 protein: CASSLAPRDTQYF. The CDR3 DNA is TGTGCCAGCAGCTTAGCCCCCAGGGATACGCAGTATTTT.

The V and J genes are TRBV10-2 and TRBJ2-7; TRBD2 matches 10 bases. V lost 6 bases to trimming and J lost 3 bases; unmatched junction nucleotides: 5. The CDR3 spans 14 residues. Germline CDR1 reads WSHSY; CDR2 reads SAAADI. The CDR3 spells CASRDGTSVYEQYF. For the CDR3, the DNA is TGCGCCAGCAGAGACGGGACTAGCGTCTACGAGCAGTACTTC.

The chain has TRBV5-8 and TRBJ2-3; 12 nucleotides match TRBD1. The CDR3 spans 16 residues. Germline assignment: CDR1 SGHTS and CDR2 YDEGEE. The V and J ends lost 3 bases and 4 bases, in that order; junction bases with no gene match: 6. The CDR3 DNA reads as TGTGCCAGCAGCTCCGGGACAGGGGGCACGGCAGATACGCAGTATTTT. This codes for CASSSGTGGTADTQYF. Drawing the rest from reference TRBV5-8 and TRBJ2-3, the complete variable domain is EAGVTQSPTHLIKTRGQQATLRCSPISGHTSVYWYQQALGLGLQFLLWYDEGEERNRGNFPPRFSGRQFPNYSSELNVNALELEDSALYLCASSSGTGGTADTQYFGPGTRLTVL.

The chain uses TRBV7-8 and TRBJ2-1; TRBD2 might be the D (7 bases). V was clipped by 6 bases and J by 4 bases, with 19 bases between them. CDR1 is SGHVS, CDR2 FQNEAQ, per germline. This CDR3 spans 16 amino acids. The DNA for the CDR3 is TGTGCCAGCAGTTCCCGGGGGGCCATCCCTTACAATGAGCAGTTCTTC. Amino acid sequence: CASSSRGAIPYNEQFF.

The chain carries TRBV6-6 and TRBJ2-7; D is possibly TRBD1 (6 bases). This CDR3 is built from 13 residues. V gave up 3 bases and J gave up 3 bases, with 9 bases separating them. Per germline, CDR1 MNHNY and CDR2 SVGAGI (reference sequence). DNA for the CDR3: TGTGCCAGCAGTTATACAGGGAACTACGAGCAGTACTTC. Its translation is CASSYTGNYEQYF.